This TCR beta chain emerged from a study of radiation and T cells in renal cell carcinoma. General study results and limits: Baseline intratumoral clonotype presence is unknown without pretreatment biopsies.

Indicated time point: blood 4 weeks post-SBRT, at nephrectomy. Documented treatment: 15 Gy SBRT to primary tumor, nephrectomy 4 weeks later. Nephrectomy followed 15 Gy stereotactic body radiation by 4 weeks. Blood was sampled at baseline, 2 weeks and 4 weeks after SBRT. Assay: immunoSEQ multiplex PCR; the TCRdb copy retains only in-frame clones and omits some. The sample carries approximately 70,000 clones, about 74% recorded once. The CDR3 spans 14 residues. CDR1 is SGHRS, CDR2 YFSETQ, per germline. Trimming took 0 bases from V and 0 from J, leaving 3 bases between them. With regard to this clone: Its antigen remains unknown.

This rearrangement joins TRBV5-1 to TRBJ2-2; D gene ambiguous. The sequence came from a man aged 55 to 70 with renal cell carcinoma. The specimen was blood, collected from a patient whose treatment included radiotherapy and nephrectomy. Here the CDR3 DNA reads TGCGCCAGCAGCTTGGACTCGAACACCGGGGAGCTGTTTTTT. Its translation is CASSLDSNTGELFF.